The 9 T cell receptor beta chains reported below all come from one sample, sequenced in a study of beta chain features in type 1 diabetes. Expressed TCRB transcripts got sequenced, as all isolated RNA was reverse transcribed. TCRdb's table, derived via immunoSEQ multiplex PCR, lists solely in-frame clones and lacks some. The repertoire includes 150,000 to 200,000 clones, approximately 13% of them detected once, and 0.55% to 0.8% sits in the top ten. The sequencing input was central memory CD4+ T cells from blood. All receptors derive from a woman aged 18-35 years in good health.

This clone has more than one count but fewer than ten. V is TRBV28 and J is TRBJ2-1; 7 nucleotides agree with TRBD1. CDR1 MDHEN and CDR2 SYDVKM come from the germline V gene. This CDR3 spans 19 amino acids. Losses at the gene ends were 1 base for V and 6 bases for J; bases not matched to a gene: 18. CDR3: CASSLLGYKTGATANEQFF. CDR3 in DNA: TGTGCCAGCAGTTTATTAGGGTATAAAACAGGGGCCACGGCCAATGAGCAGTTCTTC.

This clone was counted a few times. The chain is built from TRBV30 and TRBJ2-3, with 8 bases matching TRBD1. In germline, CDR1 is GTSNPN, CDR2 SVGIG (reference sequence). The CDR3 is 12 residues long. V lost 3 bases, J lost 10 bases, and 6 bases stayed unmatched. CDR3 coding DNA: TGTGCCTGGAGCCGACGGACAGGGCCGCAGTATTTT. Its translation: CAWSRRTGPQYF.

V gene TRBV5-1 combines with J gene TRBJ2-7; possible D gene TRBD1, 6 bases. This CDR3 contains 14 residues. Germline CDR1 reads SGHRS; CDR2 reads YFSETQ. Trimming took off 3 bases at V and 2 bases at J, with 12 bases between the two ends. CDR3 amino acids: CASSSTTGTYEQYF. Here the CDR3 DNA reads TGCGCCAGCAGCTCAACGACAGGTACCTACGAGCAGTACTTC.

The genes are TRBV7-9 and TRBJ2-5; no firm D call. The CDR3 totals 14 residues. Germline CDR1 SEHNR, CDR2 FQNEAQ (reference sequence). The V end lost 3 bases, the J end lost 1 base, and 9 bases lay between the germline ends. The CDR3 loop reads CASSFRHIQETQYF. The CDR3 DNA sequence: TGTGCCAGCAGCTTTCGACACATCCAAGAGACCCAGTACTTC.

The rearrangement links TRBV11-2 to TRBJ1-2, with 8 bases matching TRBD1. This CDR3 region has 15 residues. V gave up 1 base and J gave up 8 bases; unmatched junction bases: 9. Germline CDR1 SGHAT, CDR2 FQNNGV. CDR3 DNA sequence: TGTGCCAGCAGCTTAGGTCAGGGGGCCGTAAGGGGCTACACCTTC. Its translation: CASSLGQGAVRGYTF.

The chain uses TRBV9 and TRBJ1-5, with D uncertain. Germline CDR1 reads SGDLS; CDR2 reads YYNGEE. CDR3 length: 15 residues. V lost 0 bases and J 4 bases, leaving 11 bases between the germline ends. The CDR3 protein is CASSVGVGRNQPQHF. The CDR3 DNA sequence: TGTGCCAGCAGCGTAGGTGTAGGGAGGAATCAGCCCCAGCATTTT.

There are a few counts of this clone. The chain uses TRBV4-2 and TRBJ1-1, with 8 bases aligning to TRBD1. The V and J ends lost 4 bases and 7 bases, in that order; junction bases with no gene match: 11. This CDR3 has 15 amino acids. Germline CDR1 LGHNA, CDR2 YNFKEQ. This chain's CDR3 is CASSLQTGEWNEAFF. The CDR3 DNA follows: TGTGCCAGCAGCCTCCAGACAGGGGAGTGGAATGAAGCTTTCTTT.

In this sample, this clone turned up a few times. The chain recombines TRBV29-1 with TRBJ2-2; D is perhaps TRBD2 (5 bases). Trimming shortened V by 7 bases and J by 3 bases, and 18 bases separated the two germline ends. There are 15 residues in the CDR3. Germline CDR1 reads SQVTM; CDR2 reads ANQGSEA. The CDR3 DNA sequence: TGCAGCGCCAGAGGGCAGTTTGGGTACACCGGGGAGCTGTTTTTT. It encodes CSARGQFGYTGELFF.

This sequence joins TRBV30 and TRBJ2-7; 7 positions match TRBD1. V was clipped by 3 bases and J by 10 bases; unmatched bases: 6. Germline CDR1 reads GTSNPN; CDR2 reads SVGIG (reference sequence). The CDR3 is made up of 11 amino acids. CDR3 nucleotides: TGTGCCTGGAGCCAAGACAGGGTCCAGTACTTC. Protein sequence: CAWSQDRVQYF.